The 30 T cell receptor beta chains in this list originate from one sample, sequenced in a study of CD8 T cells in ankylosing spondylitis. TCRdb itself ran the 5' RACE reads through MiXCR, one entry per CDR3 protein. In the table there are around 210,000 distinct CDR3 sequences, approximately 8.4% of which are singletons. Sequenced: blood, either unsorted or a sorted T cell fraction (not recorded which). Receptor source: a female donor with ankylosing spondylitis or in good health (not recorded which).

This clonotype has at least ten counts. V usage is TRBV7-8 and J usage is TRBJ2-1; no clear D. V was trimmed by 3 bases and J by 10 bases, leaving 13 bases between them. This CDR3 comprises 13 residues. Germline V gene data show CDR1 as SGHVS and CDR2 as FQNEAQ. This chain's CDR3 is CASSLSNRREQFF. The CDR3, as DNA: TGTGCCAGCAGCTTGAGTAATCGGCGCGAGCAGTTCTTC.

This clonotype was recorded at least ten times. The rearrangement links TRBV27 to TRBJ1-1; D is unresolved. The V gene's germline CDR1 is MNHEY and CDR2 SMNVEV (reference sequence). With 0 bases removed from V and 5 bases from J, the gap between germline ends came to 7 bases. This CDR3 is 13 amino acids long. The CDR3: CASSLSAVTEAFF. CDR3 DNA: TGTGCCAGCAGTTTATCCGCGGTAACTGAAGCTTTCTTT.

V is TRBV28 and J is TRBJ2-6; 7 bases agree with TRBD1. After removal of 4 bases from V and 0 bases from J, the junction contained 6 bases not matched to a gene. There are 17 residues in the CDR3. Germline lookup yields CDR1 MDHEN and CDR2 SYDVKM. The DNA for the CDR3 is TGTGCCAGCAGTTCGGGACAGTTATCCTCTGGGGCCAACGTCCTGACTTTC. Protein product: CASSSGQLSSGANVLTF.

This clonotype showed up many times. The chain uses TRBV6-5 and TRBJ2-3; D is unclear. Germline CDR1 MNHEY, CDR2 SVGAGI. The CDR3 extends over 13 amino acids. Trimming cost V 1 base and J 3 bases, with 5 bases left between them. The CDR3 loop reads CASSYLSTDTQYF. CDR3 bases: TGTGCCAGCAGTTACTTGAGTACAGATACGCAGTATTTT.

At least ten counts were recorded for this clonotype. The CDR3 spells CASSIRGSNQPQHF. The DNA of the CDR3 is TGTGCCAGCAGCATTCGGGGAAGCAATCAGCCCCAGCATTTT. The V gene is TRBV7-2, the J gene TRBJ1-5; D unresolved. There are 14 residues in the CDR3. Germline values: CDR1 SGHTA, CDR2 FQGNSA. Trimming removed 5 bases at V and 1 base at J, with 9 bases between.

This clonotype was found a few times. This chain uses TRBV21-1 with TRBJ2-7. TRBV21-1 has pseudogene status. The CDR3 totals 14 residues. CDR3 DNA: TGTGCCAGCAGACCTCGGAACGGCTCCTACGAGCAGTACTTC. Its protein is CASRPRNGSYEQYF.

This clonotype was detected ten times or more. This chain joins TRBV20-1 and TRBJ2-3; D is ambiguous. V shed 7 bases and J shed 0 bases, with 11 bases lying between them. The CDR3 spans 13 residues. The germline V gene has CDR1 DFQATT and CDR2 SNEGSKA (reference sequence). CDR3 residues: CSEGSLSTDTQYF. The CDR3 coding sequence is TGCAGTGAGGGCTCACTAAGCACAGATACGCAGTATTTT.

This clonotype was counted many times. At one of its ends the junction is not consistent with the germline gene, which may arise from a read error. J is TRBJ2-1 and V is TRBV7-7, with TRBD2 matching over 9 bases. The germline V gene has CDR1 SSHAT and CDR2 FNYEAQ (reference sequence). There are 14 residues in the CDR3. CDR3 sequence: CASRAGLAKNEQFF. CDR3 nucleotide sequence: TGTGCTAGCAGGGCCGGACTAGCGAAAAATGAGCAGTTCTTC.

This clonotype was picked up many times. V usage is TRBV7-8 and J usage is TRBJ2-5; possible D gene TRBD2, 7 bases. From germline, CDR1 is SGHVS and CDR2 FQNEAQ. V was pared by 6 bases and J by 5 bases, with 16 bases between. The CDR3 has 14 amino acids. The DNA of the CDR3 is TGTGCCAGCAGTTGGGGGGGCTATGGGGAGACCCAGTACTTC. It encodes CASSWGGYGETQYF. The full variable domain, completed using reference TRBV7-8 and TRBJ2-5, is GAGVSQSPRYKVAKRGQDVALRCDPISGHVSLFWYQQALGQGPEFLTYFQNEAQLDKSGLPSDRFFAERPEGSVSTLKIQRTQQEDSAVYLCASSWGGYGETQYFGPGTRLLVL.

Details on this clonotype: A much more abundant neighbour one base away suggests this may be a read error. The chain uses TRBV5-6 and TRBJ2-2; D is unclear. Germline CDR1 and CDR2: SGHDT and YYEEEE. The CDR3 covers 15 residues. The chain's CDR3 is CAGSLVGANTGELFF. The CDR3 DNA is TGTGCCGGCAGCTTGGTTGGGGCGAACACCGGGGAGCTGTTTTTT.

This clonotype was observed many times. The rearrangement uses TRBV6-2 or TRBV6-3 and TRBJ2-1, with a possible D match to TRBD2 (6 bases). Germline V gene lookup returns CDR1 MNHEY and CDR2 SVGEGT. The V end was cut by 10 bases, the J end by 8 bases, with 15 bases between. The length of the CDR3 is 12 residues. Written as DNA, the CDR3 is TGTGCCACCAGGGACTCCTGGGATGAGCAGTTCTTC. It specifies CATRDSWDEQFF.

There are many counts of this clonotype. This chain joins TRBV4-3 and TRBJ2-7; maybe TRBD1 (5 bases). Trimming pared 4 bases from V and 2 bases from J, leaving 15 bases between. Germline V gene sequence: CDR1 LGHNA, CDR2 YSLEER. The CDR3 runs to 15 residues. The DNA of the CDR3 is TGCGCCAGCAGCCCAGGAGCCACAGGAGCCTACGAGCAGTACTTC. This encodes CASSPGATGAYEQYF.

This clonotype was detected many times. The rearrangement uses TRBV14 and TRBJ2-1; TRBD2 might be the D (5 bases). The CDR3 totals 15 residues. Germline lookup yields CDR1 SGHDN and CDR2 FVKESK. The ends were cut back, 3 bases at V and 0 bases at J, with 9 bases in the middle. CDR3 region: CASSHGLGSYNEQFF. CDR3 DNA: TGTGCCAGCAGCCACGGACTGGGCTCCTACAATGAGCAGTTCTTC.

This clonotype was recorded at least ten times. V is TRBV6-2 or TRBV6-3 and J is TRBJ1-1; D call uncertain. Per germline, CDR1 MNHEY and CDR2 SVGEGT. The ends were cut back, 5 bases at V and 1 base at J, with 8 bases in the middle. The CDR3 extends over 13 amino acids. DNA for the CDR3: TGTGCCAGCAGTACACTGCGGAACACTGAAGCTTTCTTT. This sequence encodes CASSTLRNTEAFF.

This clonotype was seen at least ten times. The chain combines TRBV5-4 with TRBJ2-2, with a possible D match to TRBD1 (5 bases). V was clipped by 6 bases and J by 7 bases, with 16 bases between them. Per the germline V gene, CDR1 is SGHNT and CDR2 is YYREEE (reference sequence). This CDR3 has 14 amino acids. The CDR3 loop reads CASTPTGPGGELFF. The CDR3 nucleotides read TGTGCCAGCACCCCAACAGGCCCAGGCGGGGAGCTGTTTTTT.

In its sample, this clonotype was seen many times. J is TRBJ1-4 and V is TRBV4-3; tentatively, D is TRBD1 (5 bases). V was clipped by 0 bases and J by 7 bases, with 12 bases between them. CDR3 length equals 15 residues. Per the germline V gene, CDR1 is LGHNA and CDR2 is YSLEER. The CDR3 protein is CASSQDLIGGEKLFF. In DNA form, the CDR3 reads TGCGCCAGCAGCCAAGATCTTATCGGGGGTGAAAAACTGTTTTTT.

There are a few counts of this clonotype. As DNA, the CDR3 is TGCGCCAGCAGCCAAGAGGCCCGGCCCCAAGAGACCCAGTACTTC. It specifies CASSQEARPQETQYF. V gene TRBV4-3 combines with J gene TRBJ2-5; D not resolved. The germline gives CDR1 LGHNA, CDR2 YSLEER. CDR3 size: 15 residues. With 0 bases removed from V and 1 base from J, the gap between germline ends came to 9 bases.

This clonotype was found a few times. The chain has TRBV11-2 and TRBJ2-3; D may be TRBD1 (6 bases). Trimming removed 5 bases from V and 6 bases from J, with 21 bases in between. The CDR3 loop spans 16 amino acids. Germline V lookup: CDR1 SGHAT, CDR2 FQNNGV. CDR3 sequence reads: CASSPGHLSVGDTQYF. CDR3 DNA: TGTGCCAGCAGCCCGGGACACCTCTCTGTGGGTGATACGCAGTATTTT.

This chain connects TRBV7-2 to TRBJ2-2; the D gene is possibly TRBD1 (6 bases). Germline CDR1 and CDR2: SGHTA and FQGNSA. The CDR3 extends over 15 amino acids. Trimming cost V 1 base and J 7 bases, with 13 bases left between them. In DNA, the CDR3 is TGTGCCAGCAGCTTAGGAGGGGGAGCGGTCGGGGAGCTGTTTTTT. Amino acids: CASSLGGGAVGELFF.

This clonotype was observed a handful of times. A much more abundant neighbour one base away suggests this may be a read error. The CDR3 DNA is TGCGCCAGCAGCCAAGCGGGACTTCCTTGGAACGCGCAGTACTTC. Amino acid sequence: CASSQAGLPWNAQYF. The rearrangement joins TRBV4-1 to TRBJ2-7, with D possibly TRBD2 on 6 matching bases. The germline V gene encodes CDR1 MGHRA and CDR2 YSYEKL. CDR3 length: 15 residues. V was trimmed by 1 base and J by 9 bases, leaving 19 bases between them.

In its sample, this clonotype was seen many times. The rearrangement uses TRBV5-1 and TRBJ2-5; D is unresolved. V lost 4 bases and J 0 bases, leaving 4 bases between the germline ends. CDR3 size: 12 residues. Germline V gene lookup returns CDR1 SGHRS and CDR2 YFSETQ. The CDR3 loop is CASSLYQETQYF. DNA of the CDR3: TGCGCCAGCAGCCTGTACCAAGAGACCCAGTACTTC.

This clonotype has ten or more counts. V usage is TRBV15 and J usage is TRBJ2-6; D is unresolved. V lost 5 bases to trimming and J lost 0 bases, with 11 bases between them. Looked up from germline, CDR1 is LNHNV and CDR2 is YYDKDF (reference sequence). The CDR3 consists of 16 residues. In DNA form, the CDR3 reads TGTGCCACCAGCCTGGACCGGCGCTCTGGGGCCAACGTCCTGACTTTC. Translated, it gives CATSLDRRSGANVLTF.

This clonotype came up many times. This chain uses TRBV4-2 with TRBJ2-1; 8 bases are shared with TRBD2. The germline V gene encodes CDR1 LGHNA and CDR2 YNFKEQ. The J segment lost 4 bases and the V segment lost 0 bases, leaving 14 bases of the junction unmatched. The CDR3 runs 19 residues. CDR3 bases: TGTGCCAGCAGCCAAGAGTTTCGGCCTAGCGGGCCTATTTACAATGAGCAGTTCTTC. Protein product: CASSQEFRPSGPIYNEQFF.

This clonotype was seen at least ten times. The chain joins TRBV9 to TRBJ2-5, with D unclear. Germline V gene sequence: CDR1 SGDLS, CDR2 YYNGEE. V was trimmed by 4 bases and J by 4 bases, leaving 14 bases between them. This CDR3 is 14 amino acids long. CDR3 protein: CASSKGPLGETQYF. Here the CDR3 DNA reads TGTGCCAGCAGCAAAGGACCACTGGGAGAGACCCAGTACTTC.

This clonotype has only a few counts. The rearrangement links TRBV7-8 to TRBJ1-2; 8 bases match TRBD1. The CDR3 spans 14 residues. The V gene's germline CDR1 is SGHVS and CDR2 FQNEAQ. The junction had 8 bases not matched to a gene; V was cut back by 5 bases and J by 6 bases. CDR3 in amino acids: CASSPGTGGHGYTF. In DNA, the CDR3 is TGTGCCAGCAGCCCTGGAACAGGGGGTCATGGCTACACCTTC. Looking up the rest from reference TRBV7-8 and TRBJ1-2 gives the full variable domain: GAGVSQSPRYKVAKRGQDVALRCDPISGHVSLFWYQQALGQGPEFLTYFQNEAQLDKSGLPSDRFFAERPEGSVSTLKIQRTQQEDSAVYLCASSPGTGGHGYTFGSGTRLTVV.

This clonotype has ten or more counts. The V and J genes are TRBV12-3 or TRBV12-4 and TRBJ1-2, with TRBD1 identical over 9 bases. CDR3 size: 13 residues. J gave up 14 bases and V 3 bases, and 10 bases lay outside the gene matches. CDR3 amino acids: CASSFGTGMLGTF. The CDR3 DNA sequence: TGTGCCAGCAGTTTTGGGACAGGGATGCTGGGGACCTTC.

The rearrangement joins TRBV7-2 to TRBJ2-2, with TRBD2 matching over 8 bases. Germline V gives CDR1 SGHTA, CDR2 FQGNSA. This CDR3 has 14 amino acids. J lost 6 bases, V lost 1 base, and 1 base had no gene match. The CDR3 nucleotides read TGTGCCAGCAGCTTAGGGACTAGCTCCGGGGAGCTGTTTTTT. Protein sequence: CASSLGTSSGELFF.

This clonotype was seen many times. The V call is TRBV20-1, the J call TRBJ2-1, with 7 bases identical to TRBD2. This CDR3 contains 16 residues. Trimming at V came to 5 bases and at J to 10 bases, leaving 20 bases not matched to a gene. The germline gives CDR1 DFQATT, CDR2 SNEGSKA (reference sequence). In nucleotides, the CDR3 is TGCAGTGCTCCGGAAGCGCGGCGGGCGGGAGACGGAGAGCAGTTCTTC. This encodes CSAPEARRAGDGEQFF.

This clonotype came up many times. The rearrangement joins TRBV5-1 to TRBJ1-2; D possibly corresponds to TRBD1 (5 bases). CDR3 length equals 12 residues. Germline CDR1 is SGHRS and CDR2 is YFSETQ. Trimming removed 5 bases at V and 3 bases at J, with 8 bases between. Here the CDR3 reads CASRQEHYGYTF. The CDR3, as DNA: TGCGCCAGCAGACAGGAGCACTATGGCTACACCTTC.

In this sample, this clonotype turned up many times. The gene calls are TRBV15 and TRBJ2-3; 7 nucleotides line up with TRBD1. Germline V gene sequence: CDR1 LNHNV, CDR2 YYDKDF (reference sequence). The V gene end was trimmed by 7 bases and the J gene end by 1 base; junction bases not matched to a gene: 17. CDR3 length: 18 residues. The CDR3 DNA sequence: TGTGCCACCAAGCCCGGGACAGCTACCCTCCGCCGCACAGATACGCAGTATTTT. It is translated as CATKPGTATLRRTDTQYF.